This entry lists 11 T cell receptor beta chains sequenced from one sample in a study of T cell responses to AZD1222 COVID-19 vaccine. Measured with immunoSEQ multiplex PCR; TCRdb has only the in-frame clones, and not every one. The sample lists some 100,000 clones; about 83% were seen once. This specimen consisted of peripheral blood, obtained on day 0 of AZD1222 vaccination. The receptors shown here come from an adult in good health.

The chain joins TRBV11-3 to TRBJ2-3, with D possibly matching TRBD2 (6 bases). CDR1 is SGHNT, CDR2 YENEEA, per germline. The CDR3 runs 15 residues. Between the trimmed V and J ends, which lost 1 base and 0 bases, there was a span of 8 bases. The CDR3 loop reads CASSLGGTSTDTQYF. The CDR3, as DNA: TGTGCCAGCAGCTTAGGCGGGACTAGCACAGATACGCAGTATTTT.

The genes are TRBV5-1 and TRBJ2-1; 15 bases fit TRBD2. The CDR3 has 16 residues. Trimming cost V 0 bases and J 9 bases; bases outside gene matches: 4. In germline, CDR1 is SGHRS, CDR2 YFSETQ. CDR3 residues: CASSLGPGLAGGEQFF. CDR3 sequence (DNA): TGCGCCAGCAGCTTGGGGCCGGGACTAGCGGGAGGTGAGCAGTTCTTC.

The rearrangement uses TRBV12-5 and TRBJ1-1; the match to TRBD1 covers 8 bases. V gave up 7 bases and J gave up 1 base; unmatched junction bases: 5. The CDR3 has 14 residues. Germline V CDR1 and CDR2: LGHNT, FRNRAP. This CDR3 is CASASGTGNTEAFF. The CDR3 bases are TGTGCTAGTGCCTCCGGGACAGGGAACACTGAAGCTTTCTTT.

The chain combines TRBV4-3 with TRBJ1-2; unclear D gene. The CDR3 is 13 residues long. Trimming took off 2 bases at V and 8 bases at J, with 12 bases between the two ends. Germline CDR1 and CDR2: LGHNA and YSLEER. The CDR3 bases are TGCGCCAGCAGCCAATCCCGAGAGTTCGGCTACACCTTC. Encoded protein: CASSQSREFGYTF.

The chain uses TRBV7-2 and TRBJ1-5; maybe TRBD1 (5 bases). Germline V gene lookup returns CDR1 SGHTA and CDR2 FQGNSA. The CDR3 has 14 residues. Trimming stripped 2 bases from V and 6 bases from J, with 11 bases between. CDR3 DNA: TGTGCCAGCAGCTTAATCCAGGGAAGTCAGCCCCAGCATTTT. Amino acid sequence: CASSLIQGSQPQHF.

The chain links TRBV3-1 (or the pseudogene TRBV3-2) to TRBJ2-1; 8 bases line up with TRBD1. The CDR3 covers 13 residues. V trimming: 3 bases; J trimming: 13 bases; junction bases outside the gene matches: 8. The germline CDR1 and CDR2 sequences are LGHDT and YNNKEL (reference sequence). The CDR3 DNA reads TGTGCCAGCAGCCACCATAAGACAGGGGTTCAGTTCTTC. Amino acid sequence: CASSHHKTGVQFF.

This clone was counted a few times. The J gene is TRBJ1-1, the V gene TRBV5-1, with 8 bases matching TRBD1. V shed 4 bases, J shed 0 bases, and the junction held 14 bases outside the gene matches. The CDR3 loop spans 18 amino acids. Germline V gene sequence: CDR1 SGHRS, CDR2 YFSETQ. The CDR3 here is CASSLVTGTGVMNTEAFF. The CDR3 DNA reads TGCGCCAGCAGCCTCGTAACCGGGACAGGAGTGATGAACACTGAAGCTTTCTTT.

This clone was found once. The J gene is TRBJ1-6, the V gene TRBV6-5, with D unclear. Germline CDR1 and CDR2: MNHEY and SVGAGI. V was pared by 1 base and J by 9 bases, with 13 bases between. This CDR3 is built from 15 residues. CDR3 in amino acids: CASSYLGSFGSPLHF. DNA of the CDR3: TGTGCCAGCAGTTACTTGGGGAGCTTCGGTTCACCCCTCCACTTT.

The chain uses TRBV4-3 and TRBJ1-2, with D unclear. This CDR3 spans 16 amino acids. Germline V gene lookup returns CDR1 LGHNA and CDR2 YSLEER. V lost 3 bases and J lost 8, with 22 bases in between. Here the CDR3 DNA reads TGCGCCAGCAGCCAGGCTGAGTCAGCCGAATCTTACGGCTACACCTTC. Protein sequence: CASSQAESAESYGYTF.

The chain recombines TRBV19 with TRBJ2-2, with D possibly matching TRBD2 (5 bases). The V gene lost 5 bases and the J gene lost 2 bases, with 15 bases spanning the gap. The CDR3 runs 16 residues. CDR1 LNHDA and CDR2 SQIVND come from the germline V gene (reference sequence). The CDR3 protein is CASSARKRRNTGELFF. Written as DNA, the CDR3 is TGTGCCAGTAGTGCCCGGAAGCGGAGAAACACCGGGGAGCTGTTTTTT.

The chain links TRBV15 to TRBJ2-6; tentative D call: TRBD1 (5 bases). The CDR3 has 20 residues. With 1 base removed from V and 4 bases from J, the gap between germline ends came to 23 bases. CDR1 and CDR2 from the germline V gene are LNHNV and YYDKDF (reference sequence). The CDR3 reads CATSRGRPGINLRGANVLTF. CDR3 DNA: TGTGCCACCAGCAGAGGTAGACCAGGGATCAATCTGCGAGGGGCCAACGTCCTGACTTTC.